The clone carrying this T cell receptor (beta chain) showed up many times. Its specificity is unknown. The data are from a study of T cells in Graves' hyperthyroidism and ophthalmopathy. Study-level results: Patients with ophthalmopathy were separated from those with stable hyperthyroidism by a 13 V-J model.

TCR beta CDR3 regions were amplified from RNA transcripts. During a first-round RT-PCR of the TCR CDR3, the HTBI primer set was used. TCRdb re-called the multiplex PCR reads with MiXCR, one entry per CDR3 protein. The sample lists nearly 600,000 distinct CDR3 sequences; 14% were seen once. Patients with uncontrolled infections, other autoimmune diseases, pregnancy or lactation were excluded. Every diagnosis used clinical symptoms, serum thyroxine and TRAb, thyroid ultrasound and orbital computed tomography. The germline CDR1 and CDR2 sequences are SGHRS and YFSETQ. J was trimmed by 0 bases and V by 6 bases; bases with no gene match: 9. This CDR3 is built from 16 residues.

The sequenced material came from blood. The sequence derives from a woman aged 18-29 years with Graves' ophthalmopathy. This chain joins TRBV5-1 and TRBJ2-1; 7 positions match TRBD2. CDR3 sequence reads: CASMDPSGSSYNEQFF. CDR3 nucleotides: TGCGCCAGCATGGATCCTAGCGGAAGCTCCTACAATGAGCAGTTCTTC.